The present T cell receptor beta chain was sequenced within a study of blood T cells in healthy people across ages. Study-level background: In model experiments, template switching was able to capture about one barcoded beta molecule for every two T cells that were present.

This clonotype showed up just a few times. The V end lost 2 bases, the J end lost 2 bases, and 11 bases lay between the germline ends. The CDR3 is 15 amino acids. Looked up from germline, CDR1 is LGHNA and CDR2 is YSLEER. Primed by a sample-barcoded 5' primer and a J-beta primer mix, a second PCR proceeded for roughly 6 to 12 cycles. TCRdb fed the 5' RACE reads into MiXCR, producing one record per CDR3 protein. The sample contains 600,000 to 900,000 distinct CDR3 sequences, around 25% of which appear only once. This sample also appeared in a second study, on T cells of mothers and their children. In that study: Each donor was one of three healthy Caucasian mothers or one of their six children. The second PCR used the M1S primer, and this primer added sample barcodes and 2-4 random nucleotides.

The receptor's source is a boy younger than 18 in good health. This chain connects TRBV4-3 to TRBJ2-3; D is unclear. The sequenced sample consisted of blood. CDR3 loop: CASSQIAGYTDTQYF. The CDR3 DNA is TGCGCCAGCAGCCAAATCGCTGGGTACACAGATACGCAGTATTTT.